Listed here are 22 T cell receptor beta chains from one sample, sequenced in a study of T cells in localized non-small cell lung cancer. Repertoires were generated with immunoSEQ multiplex PCR, while TCRdb's copy carries only in-frame clones and drops some. The repertoire consists of tens of thousands of clones, with roughly 87% occurring once and the leading ten covering 15%. This sample comprised peripheral blood, obtained before any cancer treatment. All receptors derive from a man aged 40 to 69 with stage I squamous cell lung carcinoma.

The chain carries TRBV28 and TRBJ1-5; D gene uncertain. This CDR3 comprises 13 residues. Trimming took 2 bases from V and 5 from J, leaving 7 bases between them. Germline loops: CDR1 MDHEN, CDR2 SYDVKM. The CDR3 DNA reads TGTGCCAGCAGTTTAAACCCGGATCAGCCCCAGCATTTT. Translating it yields CASSLNPDQPQHF.

This chain uses TRBV30 with TRBJ1-5, with D possibly TRBD1 on 5 matching bases. This CDR3 has 13 residues. Germline CDR1 and CDR2: GTSNPN and SVGIG (reference sequence). The V end was cut by 3 bases, the J end by 7 bases, with 13 bases between. As DNA, the CDR3 is TGTGCCTGGAGCCCGGGACCGGCCCAGCCCCAGCATTTT. Translating gives CAWSPGPAQPQHF.

V and J are TRBV28 and TRBJ1-6; no reliable D call. CDR3 size: 16 residues. Germline lookup yields CDR1 MDHEN and CDR2 SYDVKM. V was cut by 6 bases and J by 8 bases, with 20 bases left in between. DNA for the CDR3: TGTGCCAGCAGCCTTCCTAGGGCCTCCGAAGATTCACCCCTCCACTTT. As protein: CASSLPRASEDSPLHF. Together with reference TRBV28 and TRBJ1-6, the CDR3 gives the full variable domain: DVKVTQSSRYLVKRTGEKVFLECVQDMDHENMFWYRQDPGLGLRLIYFSYDVKMKEKGDIPEGYSVSREKKERFSLILESASTNQTSMYLCASSLPRASEDSPLHFGNGTRLTVT.

The chain recombines TRBV6-6 with TRBJ2-7, with TRBD1 matching over 7 bases. The CDR3 has 14 residues. In germline, CDR1 is MNHNY, CDR2 SVGAGI (reference sequence). The junction had 10 bases not matched to a gene; V was cut back by 4 bases and J by 7 bases. The CDR3 DNA is TGTGCCAGCAGTTCCGAAAAGGGGGCTGGGGAGCAGTACTTC. Translating gives CASSSEKGAGEQYF.

V usage is TRBV30 and J usage is TRBJ1-2; D is perhaps TRBD1 (5 bases). Between the trimmed V and J ends, which lost 2 bases and 7 bases, there was a span of 14 bases. Per germline, CDR1 GTSNPN and CDR2 SVGIG (reference sequence). There are 13 residues in the CDR3. The CDR3 loop is CAWSLGGTRGYTF. DNA of the CDR3: TGTGCCTGGAGTCTTGGGGGAACTCGTGGCTACACCTTC.

The V and J genes are TRBV6-6 and TRBJ2-7, with 7 bases identical to TRBD1. Germline V lookup: CDR1 MNHNY, CDR2 SVGAGI (reference sequence). This CDR3 contains 14 residues. V shed 7 bases, J shed 3 bases, and the junction held 9 bases outside the gene matches. The CDR3: CASTPARQGYEQYF. The CDR3 DNA is TGTGCCAGCACCCCGGCGAGACAGGGCTACGAGCAGTACTTC.

The CDR3 DNA sequence: TGTGCCAGCAGTGAAGCCGGGGCCGGGACTAGCGGGTACGCGAACACCGGGGAGCTGTTTTTT. Protein product: CASSEAGAGTSGYANTGELFF. The chain links TRBV2 to TRBJ2-2, with 12 nucleotides matching TRBD2. The V segment lost 0 bases and the J segment 0 bases; nucleotides outside the gene matches: 11. CDR3 length: 21 residues. The V gene's germline CDR1 is SNHLY and CDR2 FYNNEI.

The J gene is TRBJ2-4, the V gene TRBV9; no clear D gene. The CDR3 has 15 residues. Trimming left V 4 bases short and J 5 bases short, with 16 bases between. Germline V lookup: CDR1 SGDLS, CDR2 YYNGEE. This CDR3 reads CASSPRSGLENIQYF. In DNA form, the CDR3 reads TGTGCCAGCAGCCCCCGATCGGGTTTGGAAAACATTCAGTACTTC.

The chain joins TRBV4-1 to TRBJ2-3; D is ambiguous. The CDR3 has 13 residues. CDR1 and CDR2 (germline): MGHRA, YSYEKL. V lost 0 bases, J lost 4 bases, and 5 bases lay in between. Written as DNA, the CDR3 is TGCGCCAGCAGCCAAGAATGGGCAGATACGCAGTATTTT. Protein product: CASSQEWADTQYF.

The chain is built from TRBV18 and TRBJ1-1; maybe TRBD1 (5 bases). The CDR3 covers 14 residues. Trimming shortened V by 3 bases and J by 4 bases, and 12 bases separated the two germline ends. Per the germline V gene, CDR1 is KGHSH and CDR2 is LQKENI. CDR3 sequence reads: CASSPGGVSTEAFF. DNA for the CDR3: TGTGCCAGCTCACCGGGAGGGGTTAGCACTGAAGCTTTCTTT.

This clone was seen a few times. Other nucleotide sequences from this sample produce the same CDR3. For the CDR3, the DNA is TGCGCCAGCAGCCAGGGCCTCGCCGCGGGTACCGGGGAGCTGTTTTTT. Translation: CASSQGLAAGTGELFF. The gene calls are TRBV4-1 and TRBJ2-2, with D perhaps matching TRBD2 (5 bases). There are 16 residues in the CDR3. Trimming left V 3 bases short and J 5 bases short, with 16 bases between. Per germline, CDR1 MGHRA and CDR2 YSYEKL.

The V gene is TRBV6-5, the J gene TRBJ1-2, with D maybe TRBD1 (6 bases). V was trimmed by 6 bases and J by 2 bases, leaving 13 bases between them. Germline V CDR1 and CDR2: MNHEY, SVGAGI. This CDR3 contains 14 residues. The CDR3 region is CASSHGQLNYGYTF. The CDR3 DNA reads as TGTGCCAGCAGCCACGGACAGCTAAACTATGGCTACACCTTC.

This chain uses TRBV10-3 with TRBJ2-5, with 9 bases matching TRBD2. The CDR3 consists of 16 residues. CDR1 is ENHRY, CDR2 SYGVKD, per germline. V gave up 0 bases and J gave up 1 base; unmatched junction bases: 3. This CDR3 reads CAISESRAGGQETQYF. The DNA of the CDR3 is TGTGCCATCAGTGAGTCGAGAGCGGGGGGCCAAGAGACCCAGTACTTC.

The genes are TRBV28 and TRBJ1-2; 9 bases are shared with TRBD1. Unmatched junction bases numbered 3, after V lost 8 bases and J lost 5 bases. The CDR3 is 12 residues long. The germline V gene has CDR1 MDHEN and CDR2 SYDVKM. The CDR3 DNA is TGTGCCAGCTGTGGACAGGGGTATGGCTACACCTTC. It encodes CASCGQGYGYTF.

This clone was recorded once. The chain combines TRBV5-4 with TRBJ2-6; no clear D. The germline CDR1 and CDR2 sequences are SGHNT and YYREEE (reference sequence). V dropped 4 bases and J dropped 1 base, with 3 bases sitting between them. The CDR3 is 13 residues long. The CDR3 bases are TGTGCCAGCAGCGAGTCTGGGGCCAACGTCCTGACTTTC. This encodes CASSESGANVLTF.

J is TRBJ1-3 and V is TRBV7-9; D is uncertain. V lost 0 bases, J lost 0 bases, and 9 bases lay in between. This CDR3 has 16 residues. Germline CDR1 and CDR2: SEHNR and FQNEAQ (reference sequence). CDR3 region: CASSLALTFSGNTIYF. CDR3 DNA sequence: TGTGCCAGCAGCTTAGCTTTAACCTTCTCTGGAAACACCATATATTTT.

V is TRBV4-2 and J is TRBJ2-7; 7 positions agree with TRBD1. The CDR3 loop spans 15 amino acids. J gave up 3 bases and V 1 base, and 6 bases lay outside the gene matches. The germline CDR1 and CDR2 sequences are LGHNA and YNFKEQ. This CDR3 is CASSQGDSENYEQYF. The CDR3 nucleotides read TGTGCCAGCAGCCAAGGGGACAGCGAAAACTACGAGCAGTACTTC.

The chain recombines TRBV18 with TRBJ1-1; 11 bases line up with TRBD1. The CDR3 is made up of 13 amino acids. Trimming took 2 bases from V and 10 from J; bases not matched to a gene: 3. Germline values: CDR1 KGHSH, CDR2 LQKENI. The CDR3 protein is CASSPGTGGPAFF. The CDR3 DNA reads as TGTGCCAGCTCACCAGGGACAGGGGGACCAGCTTTCTTT.

The chain joins TRBV7-9 to TRBJ2-2; D unclear. The CDR3 consists of 13 residues. Germline V gives CDR1 SEHNR, CDR2 FQNEAQ (reference sequence). Deletions cut 6 bases from V and 3 bases from J, with 8 bases between. The CDR3 loop is CASRGRDTGELFF. The CDR3 region has the DNA TGTGCCAGCAGAGGTAGGGACACCGGGGAGCTGTTTTTT.

J is TRBJ2-1 and V is TRBV5-4, with TRBD2 matching over 11 bases. The CDR3 totals 17 residues. Trimming took 1 base from V and 4 from J; bases not matched to a gene: 7. Germline assignment: CDR1 SGHNT and CDR2 YYREEE (reference sequence). Here the CDR3 DNA reads TGTGCCAGCAGCTTGCTAGCGGGGGGACAAACTTACAATGAGCAGTTCTTC. Translated, it gives CASSLLAGGQTYNEQFF. The full variable domain, its missing parts supplied by reference TRBV5-4 and TRBJ2-1, is ETGVTQSPTHLIKTRGQQVTLRCSSQSGHNTVSWYQQALGQGPQFIFQYYREEENGRGNFPPRFSGLQFPNYSSELNVNALELDDSALYLCASSLLAGGQTYNEQFFGPGTRLTVL.

J is TRBJ2-1 and V is TRBV5-6; D is possibly TRBD1 or TRBD2 (5 bases each). This CDR3 has 12 residues. CDR1 SGHDT and CDR2 YYEEEE come from the germline V gene. Trimming took off 0 bases at V and 12 bases at J, with 10 bases between the two ends. Here the CDR3 reads CASSLEGSVQFF. Here the CDR3 DNA reads TGTGCCAGCAGCTTGGAGGGGAGTGTGCAGTTCTTC.

The chain couples TRBV7-9 to TRBJ1-1, with D maybe TRBD1 (5 bases). Germline-derived CDR1 and CDR2 are SEHNR and FQNEAQ (reference sequence). V lost 6 bases and J 1 base, leaving 12 bases between the germline ends. The CDR3 is made up of 14 amino acids. As DNA, the CDR3 is TGTGCCAGCAGAGCCCTGGGGGAGAACACTGAAGCTTTCTTT. Its translation: CASRALGENTEAFF.